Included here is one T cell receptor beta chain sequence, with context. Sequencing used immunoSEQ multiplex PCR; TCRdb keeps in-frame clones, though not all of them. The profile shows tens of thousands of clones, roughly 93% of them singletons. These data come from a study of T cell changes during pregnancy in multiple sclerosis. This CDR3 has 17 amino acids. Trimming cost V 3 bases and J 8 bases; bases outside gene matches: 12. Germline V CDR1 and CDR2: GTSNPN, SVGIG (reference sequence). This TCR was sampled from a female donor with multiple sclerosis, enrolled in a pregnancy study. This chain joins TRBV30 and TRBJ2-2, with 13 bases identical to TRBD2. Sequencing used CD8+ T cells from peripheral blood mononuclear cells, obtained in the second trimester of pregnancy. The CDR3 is CAWSPGLAGVSSGELFF. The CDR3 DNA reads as TGTGCCTGGAGCCCCGGACTAGCGGGAGTCTCTTCGGGGGAGCTGTTTTTT.